The present T cell receptor (beta chain) was sequenced within a study of T cell responses to AZD1222 COVID-19 vaccine. Study-wide findings and caveats: CD4 TCRs linked to vaccination spanned spike, dominating at 160-218 and 743-854. Repertoires in all cases were sampled only once the peak T cell response had passed.

Trimming took 2 bases from V and 1 from J, leaving 9 bases between them. Germline V gene data show CDR1 as SGDLS and CDR2 as YYNGEE. The length of the CDR3 is 14 residues. With regard to this clone: The antigen is not known.

The data were produced by immunoSEQ multiplex PCR, yet TCRdb's version contains in-frame clones alone and is incomplete. The sample lists around 95,000 clones, about nine tenths occurring once. The chain is built from TRBV9 and TRBJ2-5, with TRBD2 as a possible D gene (6 bases). The specimen was peripheral blood, collected on day 0 of AZD1222 vaccination. The sequence was obtained from an adult in good health. The CDR3 bases are TGTGCCAGCAGCGTCTGGGGACTCCAAGAGACCCAGTACTTC. This sequence encodes CASSVWGLQETQYF.